A single sample is the source of the 31 T cell receptor beta chains below, sequenced in a study of cytomegalovirus exposure and HLA in healthy donors. Sequenced by immunoSEQ multiplex PCR; TCRdb stores in-frame clones only, minus some. The sample lists about 220,000 clones, 90% to 95% occurring once. The material sequenced was PBMCs. Receptors were obtained from a woman between 18 and 29 years old in good health and CMV-seronegative.

The gene calls are TRBV19 and TRBJ1-1; D remains unclear. There are 14 residues in the CDR3. Germline CDR1 is LNHDA and CDR2 is SQIVND (reference sequence). The V end was cut by 3 bases, the J end by 0 bases, with 8 bases between. The CDR3 nucleotides are TGTGCCAGTAGTATTAGAGTCATGAACACTGAAGCTTTCTTT. The encoded protein is CASSIRVMNTEAFF.

The chain employs TRBV30 and TRBJ1-1; 7 bases are shared with TRBD1. This CDR3 is built from 14 residues. CDR1 and CDR2 from the germline V gene are GTSNPN and SVGIG (reference sequence). Trimming at V came to 5 bases and at J to 5 bases, leaving 11 bases not matched to a gene. CDR3: CAWELRGAPTEAFF. The CDR3, as DNA: TGTGCCTGGGAACTCAGGGGGGCGCCGACTGAAGCTTTCTTT.

This chain uses TRBV5-4 with TRBJ2-7, with TRBD2 identical over 14 bases. Losses at the gene ends were 0 bases for V and 3 bases for J; bases not matched to a gene: 5. The CDR3 totals 17 residues. Germline CDR1 and CDR2: SGHNT and YYREEE (reference sequence). CDR3 loop: CASSLARGLAGVYEQYF. The CDR3 nucleotides read TGTGCCAGCAGCTTGGCCCGGGGACTAGCGGGAGTCTACGAGCAGTACTTC.

This chain uses TRBV7-2 with TRBJ1-1; no firm D call. V lost 2 bases and J 6 bases, leaving 13 bases between the germline ends. CDR1 and CDR2 (germline): SGHTA, FQGNSA. This CDR3 region has 14 residues. In DNA form, the CDR3 reads TGTGCCAGCAGCTTAAAGACGGGGAAACCTGAAGCTTTCTTT. Translation: CASSLKTGKPEAFF.

The chain employs TRBV7-8 and TRBJ2-3; 7 bases fit TRBD1. V gave up 9 bases and J gave up 0 bases; unmatched junction bases: 3. The germline gives CDR1 SGHVS, CDR2 FQNEAQ. This CDR3 has 13 residues. Here the CDR3 DNA reads TGTGCCAGTACAGGGGAGAGCACAGATACGCAGTATTTT. As protein: CASTGESTDTQYF.

The genes are TRBV6-1 and TRBJ1-2; TRBD1 might be the D (6 bases). The V gene's germline CDR1 is MNHNS and CDR2 SASEGT. The CDR3 sequence is 14 residues long. V was trimmed by 7 bases and J by 3 bases, leaving 15 bases between them. CDR3 sequence reads: CASTLGTQDYGYTF. The CDR3 nucleotides read TGTGCCAGCACCCTAGGGACACAGGACTATGGCTACACCTTC.

The V and J genes are TRBV5-1 and TRBJ2-1; D not resolved. The ends were cut back, 4 bases at V and 6 bases at J, with 11 bases in the middle. This CDR3 has 13 residues. CDR1 SGHRS and CDR2 YFSETQ come from the germline V gene. The CDR3 loop is CASSPTVRNEQFF. The DNA of the CDR3 is TGCGCCAGCAGCCCTACGGTCCGCAATGAGCAGTTCTTC.

Written as DNA, the CDR3 is TGTGCCACTCGTCGGGACAGGGGCCCGCCTTATGGCTACACCTTC. It yields the protein CATRRDRGPPYGYTF. The rearrangement links TRBV19 to TRBJ1-2, with 10 nucleotides matching TRBD1. Germline trimming cut 10 bases from V and 5 bases from J; bases unmatched to any gene: 13. Germline values: CDR1 LNHDA, CDR2 SQIVND (reference sequence). The CDR3 is 15 amino acids.

The count of this clone is one. The rearrangement joins TRBV2 to TRBJ2-6; 14 bases are a match to TRBD2. CDR3 size: 16 residues. Germline V gene data show CDR1 as SNHLY and CDR2 as FYNNEI. The V gene end was trimmed by 9 bases and the J gene end by 2 bases; junction bases not matched to a gene: 3. The CDR3 nucleotides are TGTGCCAGAAGACTAGCGGGAGGGGCTGGGGCCAACGTCCTGACTTTC. Translation gives CARRLAGGAGANVLTF. Based on the CDR3 plus reference TRBV2 and TRBJ2-6, the full variable domain is EPEVTQTPSHQVTQMGQEVILRCVPISNHLYFYWYRQILGQKVEFLVSFYNNEISEKSEIFDDQFSVERPDGSNFTLKIRSTKLEDSAMYFCARRLAGGAGANVLTFGAGSRLTVL.

This clone was counted a single time. The V and J genes are TRBV21-1 and TRBJ1-1; whether TRBD1, the table's D call, matches the DNA was not checked. TRBV21-1 is classified as a pseudogene. The CDR3 has 13 residues. The CDR3 sequence is CASRIQGDTEAFF. The CDR3 coding sequence is TGTGCCAGCAGGATTCAGGGCGACACTGAAGCTTTCTTT.

The chain employs TRBV19 and TRBJ1-2; tentative D call: TRBD1 (5 bases). V was clipped by 6 bases and J by 8 bases, with 13 bases between them. Germline CDR1 reads LNHDA; CDR2 reads SQIVND (reference sequence). The CDR3 spans 12 residues. The CDR3 DNA is TGTGCCAGTAGGGGGCCGAATGACGGCTACACCTTC. It translates to CASRGPNDGYTF.

The chain uses TRBV28 and TRBJ2-7; D is ambiguous. From germline, CDR1 is MDHEN and CDR2 SYDVKM. V lost 1 base and J 7 bases, leaving 11 bases between the germline ends. The CDR3 has 13 amino acids. This chain's CDR3 is CASSLYRGLEQYF. The CDR3 bases are TGTGCCAGCAGTTTATATCGAGGTTTGGAGCAGTACTTC.

V usage is TRBV5-1 and J usage is TRBJ1-2, with TRBD1 matching 8 bases. The V segment lost 4 bases and the J segment 4 bases; nucleotides outside the gene matches: 6. The CDR3 spans 14 residues. Germline V CDR1 and CDR2: SGHRS, YFSETQ. The CDR3 protein is CASSTDRDPYGYTF. In nucleotides, the CDR3 is TGCGCCAGCAGCACGGACAGGGATCCCTATGGCTACACCTTC. The variable domain in full, with the rest retrieved from reference TRBV5-1 and TRBJ1-2, is KAGVTQTPRYLIKTRGQQVTLSCSPISGHRSVSWYQQTPGQGLQFLFEYFSETQRNKGNFPGRFSGRQFSNSRSEMNVSTLELGDSALYLCASSTDRDPYGYTFGSGTRLTVV.

This chain uses TRBV7-6 with TRBJ2-7, with a weak D call TRBD2 (5 bases). The CDR3 loop spans 13 amino acids. Germline V gene lookup returns CDR1 SGHVS and CDR2 FNYEAQ. Trimming cost V 3 bases and J 6 bases, with 12 bases left between them. CDR3 protein: CASSFQERGEQYF. CDR3 coding DNA: TGTGCCAGCAGCTTCCAGGAACGGGGCGAGCAGTACTTC.

The V gene is TRBV30, the J gene TRBJ1-6; possible D gene TRBD1, 5 bases. CDR1 GTSNPN and CDR2 SVGIG come from the germline V gene (reference sequence). V lost 2 bases and J lost 2, with 13 bases in between. This CDR3 comprises 16 residues. CDR3 sequence: CAWSFPRDPYNSPLHF. The CDR3 region has the DNA TGTGCCTGGAGTTTCCCCAGGGATCCCTATAATTCACCCCTCCACTTT.

This chain joins TRBV7-8 and TRBJ2-4; TRBD2 matches 8 bases. Germline values: CDR1 SGHVS, CDR2 FQNEAQ. V was clipped by 5 bases and J by 2 bases; unmatched bases: 8. This CDR3 is 16 amino acids long. The CDR3 sequence: CASSPKAGGPKNIQYF. In nucleotides, the CDR3 is TGTGCCAGCAGCCCCAAGGCGGGAGGCCCCAAAAACATTCAGTACTTC.

The chain couples TRBV7-2 to TRBJ1-1; D uncertain. The CDR3 contains 10 residues. V gave up 4 bases and J gave up 7 bases, with 4 bases separating them. Germline values: CDR1 SGHTA, CDR2 FQGNSA. CDR3 sequence (DNA): TGTGCCAGCAGCTCAAATGAAGCTTTCTTT. Amino acids: CASSSNEAFF.

This sequence joins TRBV4-2 and TRBJ2-1; 9 nucleotides match TRBD1. The CDR3 sequence is 14 residues long. From germline, CDR1 is LGHNA and CDR2 YNFKEQ. Trimming removed 1 base from V and 10 bases from J; junction bases left unmatched: 5. CDR3 coding DNA: TGTGCCAGCAGCCAAGTGGGGACAGGGCGCGAGCAGTTCTTC. It is translated as CASSQVGTGREQFF.

This clone was detected once. This sequence joins TRBV6-6 and TRBJ2-5; no clear D gene. The CDR3 spans 13 residues. V lost 0 bases to trimming and J lost 5 bases, with 7 bases between them. Germline V CDR1 and CDR2: MNHNY, SVGAGI (reference sequence). For the CDR3, the DNA is TGTGCCAGCAGTTACTCGAGTGAGGAGACCCAGTACTTC. It yields the protein CASSYSSEETQYF.

The rearrangement links TRBV6-1 to TRBJ2-5, with a possible D match to TRBD2 (5 bases). The V gene's germline CDR1 is MNHNS and CDR2 SASEGT. With 4 bases removed from V and 5 bases from J, the gap between germline ends came to 23 bases. This CDR3 is 17 amino acids long. CDR3 loop: CASSGKRRTGRGETQYF. The CDR3 region has the DNA TGTGCCAGCAGTGGAAAACGGAGGACGGGCCGTGGGGAGACCCAGTACTTC.

This clone has just one count. This chain links TRBV11-2 with TRBJ1-5; 8 bases are shared with TRBD1. This CDR3 has 15 residues. After removal of 5 bases from V and 2 bases from J, the junction contained 5 bases not matched to a gene. Germline lookup yields CDR1 SGHAT and CDR2 FQNNGV. The CDR3 region is CASSKTGEGNQPQHF. The CDR3 nucleotides are TGTGCCAGCAGCAAGACAGGGGAGGGCAATCAGCCCCAGCATTTT.

The chain uses TRBV7-6 and TRBJ2-7; 9 bases agree with TRBD1. CDR1 and CDR2 from the germline V gene are SGHVS and FNYEAQ. The CDR3 contains 16 residues. V shed 5 bases and J 1 base; nucleotides not matched to a gene: 9. The CDR3 sequence is CASSPEQGARSYEQYF. The CDR3 DNA reads as TGTGCCAGCAGCCCCGAACAGGGGGCAAGGTCCTACGAGCAGTACTTC. The full variable domain, its missing parts supplied by reference TRBV7-6 and TRBJ2-7, is GAGVSQSPRYKVTKRGQDVALRCDPISGHVSLYWYRQALGQGPEFLTYFNYEAQQDKSGLPNDRFSAERPEGSISTLTIQRTEQRDSAMYRCASSPEQGARSYEQYFGPGTRLTVT.

In its sample, this clone was seen a few times. CDR3 in amino acids: CASSKPSGQGYEQYF. As DNA, the CDR3 is TGTGCCAGCAGTAAACCCTCGGGACAGGGTTACGAGCAGTACTTC. This chain joins TRBV6-6 and TRBJ2-7; TRBD1 matches at 9 bases. The CDR3 contains 15 residues. Germline V CDR1 and CDR2: MNHNY, SVGAGI (reference sequence). V lost 5 bases and J lost 4; bases outside the gene matches: 9.

This clone was seen once. The chain has TRBV7-9 and TRBJ2-3, with 9 bases identical to TRBD2. The CDR3 runs to 16 residues. The V and J ends lost 6 bases and 2 bases, in that order; junction bases with no gene match: 9. Germline values: CDR1 SEHNR, CDR2 FQNEAQ (reference sequence). Written as DNA, the CDR3 is TGTGCCAGCAGTTATCGACTAGCGGATAACACAGATACGCAGTATTTT. As protein: CASSYRLADNTDTQYF.

V and J are TRBV6-1 and TRBJ2-1, with TRBD2 matching 13 bases. Trimming cost V 4 bases and J 8 bases; bases outside gene matches: 5. CDR1 is MNHNS and CDR2 is SASEGT in the germline V gene. This CDR3 contains 15 residues. CDR3 bases: TGTGCCAGCAGTGGGACTAGCGGGAGCGCGGATGAGCAGTTCTTC. As protein: CASSGTSGSADEQFF.

The V gene is TRBV6-1, the J gene TRBJ1-2, with 7 positions matching TRBD1. The V gene end was trimmed by 5 bases and the J gene end by 8 bases; junction bases not matched to a gene: 5. CDR1 MNHNS and CDR2 SASEGT come from the germline V gene. This CDR3 comprises 12 residues. The CDR3 region is CASSPTGYGYTF. The CDR3 DNA sequence: TGTGCCAGCAGTCCGACAGGGTACGGCTACACCTTC.

This clone appeared a few times. This chain connects TRBV25-1 to TRBJ2-1; D is possibly TRBD2 (6 bases). Germline V gene lookup returns CDR1 MGHDK and CDR2 SYGVNS. With 1 base removed from V and 7 bases from J, the gap between germline ends came to 14 bases. The CDR3 contains 15 residues. The DNA of the CDR3 is TGTGCCAGCAGTGAATTGGTCCTAGCGAGGAATGAGCAGTTCTTC. This encodes CASSELVLARNEQFF. Full variable domain (outside the CDR3, taken from reference TRBV25-1 and TRBJ2-1): EADIYQTPRYLVIGTGKKITLECSQTMGHDKMYWYQQDPGMELHLIHYSYGVNSTEKGDLSSESTVSRIRTEHFPLTLESARPSHTSQYLCASSELVLARNEQFFGPGTRLTVL.

The V gene is TRBV19, the J gene TRBJ1-1; 7 bases match TRBD1. V lost 5 bases and J lost 4; bases outside the gene matches: 7. This CDR3 spans 14 amino acids. Germline CDR1 reads LNHDA; CDR2 reads SQIVND (reference sequence). The DNA for the CDR3 is TGTGCCAGTAGTCCGGTGACAGGGTCCACTGAAGCTTTCTTT. It codes for CASSPVTGSTEAFF.

V usage is TRBV4-1 and J usage is TRBJ2-1; D might be TRBD2 (6 bases). Germline CDR1 MGHRA, CDR2 YSYEKL. The CDR3 is made up of 18 amino acids. Trimming left V 0 bases short and J 9 bases short, with 24 bases between. The DNA for the CDR3 is TGCGCCAGCAGCCAAGAATACGGGAACGGGAGATTGTTCGGTGAGCAGTTCTTC. This translates into CASSQEYGNGRLFGEQFF.

The chain recombines TRBV6-6 with TRBJ1-1, with 8 positions matching TRBD1. The CDR3 extends over 13 amino acids. Germline CDR1 is MNHNY and CDR2 is SVGAGI (reference sequence). The V and J ends lost 0 bases and 10 bases, in that order; junction bases with no gene match: 4. CDR3 bases: TGTGCCAGCAGTTACTCCCCTGACAGGGGAGCTTTCTTT. This codes for CASSYSPDRGAFF.

The chain employs TRBV28 and TRBJ1-3; 8 bases fit TRBD1. CDR1 and CDR2 from the germline V gene are MDHEN and SYDVKM. V was pared by 7 bases and J by 5 bases, with 13 bases of the junction left unmatched. This CDR3 has 16 residues. The CDR3 here is CASTLLGTGPRNTIYF. CDR3 in DNA: TGTGCCAGCACTCTCCTTGGGACAGGTCCAAGAAACACCATATATTTT.